The clone carrying this T cell receptor beta chain was seen only a few times. What it binds is not known. The PCR employed 60 Vbeta primers together with 13 Jbeta primers. TCRdb's copy holds only in-frame clones and misses some; the assay was immunoSEQ multiplex PCR. The profile shows about 94,000 clones, 79% of them singletons. The sample originates from a study of cytomegalovirus exposure and HLA in healthy donors. Study-level results: Most TCR sequences showed up rarely, but some public TCRs showed up in many donors. As immune exposure information, only CMV serostatus was available.

The CDR3 covers 15 residues. Looked up from germline, CDR1 is MDHEN and CDR2 is SYDVKM. Germline trimming cut 4 bases from V and 3 bases from J; bases unmatched to any gene: 1. The chain links TRBV28 to TRBJ2-2; 11 bases are shared with TRBD2. The source material was PBMCs. This TCR was recovered from a woman in her thirties or forties in good health and CMV-seronegative. The CDR3 reads CASSSSGGHTGELFF. For the CDR3, the DNA is TGTGCCAGCAGTTCTAGCGGGGGGCACACCGGGGAGCTGTTTTTT. Combining the CDR3 with reference TRBV28 and TRBJ2-2 gives the whole variable domain DVKVTQSSRYLVKRTGEKVFLECVQDMDHENMFWYRQDPGLGLRLIYFSYDVKMKEKGDIPEGYSVSREKKERFSLILESASTNQTSMYLCASSSSGGHTGELFFGEGSRLTVL.